Listed here are 24 T cell receptor beta chains from one sample, sequenced in a study of T cell responses to AZD1222 COVID-19 vaccine. Clones were read by immunoSEQ multiplex PCR, and TCRdb kept only the in-frame ones, dropping some. The repertoire consists of roughly 100,000 clones, with around 89% occurring once and the leading ten covering over 15%. Sequencing was performed on peripheral blood, taken on day 0 of AZD1222 vaccination. Source of these receptors: an adult in good health.

The chain couples TRBV9 to TRBJ1-4, with 8 bases aligning to TRBD1. The junction had 8 bases not matched to a gene; V was cut back by 3 bases and J by 7 bases. This CDR3 region has 15 residues. Germline assignment: CDR1 SGDLS and CDR2 YYNGEE. CDR3 DNA sequence: TGTGCCAGCAGCGCCTTACAGGGGGAAGGTGAAAAACTGTTTTTT. It specifies CASSALQGEGEKLFF.

This chain joins TRBV3-1 (or the pseudogene TRBV3-2) and TRBJ1-5; D is unresolved. The CDR3 runs 15 residues. The germline V and J ends were trimmed by 2 bases and 0 bases, with 8 bases remaining between them. In germline, CDR1 is LGHDT, CDR2 YNNKEL (reference sequence). This CDR3 reads CASSQTGDSNQPQHF. The CDR3 nucleotides read TGTGCCAGCAGCCAAACGGGAGATAGCAATCAGCCCCAGCATTTT.

The gene calls are TRBV5-4 and TRBJ2-1, with D unclear. With 6 bases removed from V and 2 bases from J, the gap between germline ends came to 9 bases. Germline V gene sequence: CDR1 SGHNT, CDR2 YYREEE (reference sequence). The CDR3 contains 13 residues. DNA for the CDR3: TGTGCCAGCAAGGCAGAGGCCTACAATGAGCAGTTCTTC. Protein product: CASKAEAYNEQFF.

V is TRBV19 and J is TRBJ1-1; the D is unclear. Trimming removed 5 bases from V and 11 bases from J, with 18 bases in between. The CDR3 loop spans 13 amino acids. Germline CDR1 is LNHDA and CDR2 is SQIVND (reference sequence). CDR3 residues: CASSVLSRMAAFF. The CDR3 DNA is TGTGCCAGTAGTGTTCTTTCGAGGATGGCGGCTTTCTTT.

The chain has TRBV9 and TRBJ2-2; D possibly corresponds to TRBD2 (6 bases). CDR1 and CDR2 (germline): SGDLS, YYNGEE. The CDR3 is made up of 18 amino acids. V lost 0 bases and J lost 0, with 15 bases in between. CDR3 amino acids: CASSVVGTGVTNTGELFF. Written as DNA, the CDR3 is TGTGCCAGCAGCGTAGTTGGTACGGGGGTGACGAACACCGGGGAGCTGTTTTTT.

The rearrangement uses TRBV14 and TRBJ1-1; unclear D gene. The V end was cut by 3 bases, the J end by 5 bases, with 7 bases between. Germline CDR1 SGHDN, CDR2 FVKESK. This CDR3 is 12 amino acids long. The CDR3, as DNA: TGTGCCAGCAGCCAGGGTTGGACTGAAGCTTTCTTT. This translates into CASSQGWTEAFF.

The V gene is TRBV7-8, the J gene TRBJ1-2; D is possibly TRBD1 (6 bases). Trimming pared 4 bases from V and 7 bases from J, leaving 19 bases between. CDR3 size: 15 residues. From germline, CDR1 is SGHVS and CDR2 FQNEAQ. CDR3 nucleotides: TGTGCCAGCAGCTCGAGGTCCGGGGGCGACACTGGCTACACCTTC. It translates to CASSSRSGGDTGYTF.

The CDR3 bases are TGTGCCAGCAGCGGAGCCCGCCGGACAGCCAACCTCTACAATGAGCAGTTCTTC. It specifies CASSGARRTANLYNEQFF. The chain recombines TRBV5-6 with TRBJ2-1, with a tentative D call TRBD1 (6 bases). The CDR3 covers 18 residues. The ends were cut back, 4 bases at V and 3 bases at J, with 23 bases in the middle. CDR1 SGHDT and CDR2 YYEEEE come from the germline V gene.

This clone came up once. The chain links TRBV5-1 to TRBJ1-1, with D possibly matching TRBD1 (6 bases). Germline CDR1 SGHRS, CDR2 YFSETQ. Trimming removed 0 bases at V and 4 bases at J, with 19 bases between. The CDR3 contains 17 residues. In DNA form, the CDR3 reads TGCGCCAGCAGCTTGGATGTACAGGGTAGAGGCGGCACTGAAGCTTTCTTT. It encodes CASSLDVQGRGGTEAFF.

This chain connects TRBV7-2 to TRBJ1-4; no clear D gene. V lost 1 base to trimming and J lost 13 bases, with 10 bases between them. In germline, CDR1 is SGHTA, CDR2 FQGNSA. This CDR3 has 12 residues. The CDR3 protein is CASSLDRGRLFF. CDR3 nucleotides: TGTGCCAGCAGCTTAGACCGGGGAAGACTGTTTTTT.

This clone has a single count. This rearrangement joins TRBV6-1 to TRBJ2-5; no firm D call. CDR1 is MNHNS, CDR2 SASEGT, per germline. The CDR3 covers 13 residues. V shed 2 bases and J shed 4 bases, with 8 bases lying between them. CDR3 residues: CASSEIVGETQYF. For the CDR3, the DNA is TGTGCCAGCAGTGAAATTGTGGGAGAGACCCAGTACTTC.

The J gene is TRBJ2-7, the V gene TRBV5-1, with D possibly TRBD1 on 5 matching bases. Trimming removed 1 base from V and 0 bases from J, with 14 bases in between. CDR3 size: 16 residues. The germline V gene has CDR1 SGHRS and CDR2 YFSETQ. DNA of the CDR3: TGCGCCAGCAGCTTGACCACGACAGTTTTCTCCTACGAGCAGTACTTC. It yields the protein CASSLTTTVFSYEQYF.

The chain is built from TRBV5-1 and TRBJ1-5; no clear D gene. This CDR3 has 13 residues. V was cut by 4 bases and J by 1 base, with 6 bases left in between. Germline V gene sequence: CDR1 SGHRS, CDR2 YFSETQ. CDR3 nucleotides: TGCGCCAGCAGCAAAGACAGCAATCAGCCCCAGCATTTT. Its protein product is CASSKDSNQPQHF.

The chain links TRBV12-5 to TRBJ1-2; possibly TRBD1 for D (6 bases). Trimming stripped 5 bases from V and 3 bases from J, with 16 bases between. The CDR3 extends over 15 amino acids. Germline-derived CDR1 and CDR2 are LGHNT and FRNRAP. CDR3 residues: CASGTTPGQDYGYTF. The CDR3 DNA sequence: TGTGCTAGTGGTACTACCCCGGGACAAGACTATGGCTACACCTTC.

The rearrangement uses TRBV13 and TRBJ2-7; 12 bases fit TRBD1. Trimming took 1 base from V and 6 from J; bases not matched to a gene: 10. Germline lookup yields CDR1 PRHDT and CDR2 FYEKMQ (reference sequence). The CDR3 extends over 17 amino acids. The chain's CDR3 is CASSLVYRDRGRVEQYF. CDR3 sequence (DNA): TGTGCCAGCAGCTTAGTGTATCGGGACAGGGGGCGCGTCGAGCAGTACTTC.

The chain employs TRBV6-1 and TRBJ1-6; no definite D call. Per the germline V gene, CDR1 is MNHNS and CDR2 is SASEGT. This CDR3 has 14 amino acids. V lost 3 bases to trimming and J lost 18 bases, with 21 bases between them. The CDR3 loop reads CASSDDLRTGGRHF. The CDR3 bases are TGTGCCAGCAGTGATGATCTCAGGACGGGCGGCCGCCACTTT.

This clone was counted between two and nine times. V and J are TRBV4-1 and TRBJ2-2; 7 bases match TRBD2. Germline V CDR1 and CDR2: MGHRA, YSYEKL. This CDR3 spans 16 amino acids. V lost 2 bases to trimming and J lost 5 bases; unmatched junction nucleotides: 8. The CDR3 here is CASSQTAGLETGELFF. CDR3 coding DNA: TGCGCCAGCAGCCAAACAGCGGGGTTAGAGACCGGGGAGCTGTTTTTT.

V is TRBV6-1 and J is TRBJ2-5, with no clear D. The V gene lost 0 bases and the J gene lost 4 bases, with 3 bases spanning the gap. The CDR3 sequence is 12 residues long. Germline CDR1 reads MNHNS; CDR2 reads SASEGT. The CDR3 region is CASSEARETQYF. CDR3 sequence (DNA): TGTGCCAGCAGTGAAGCTCGAGAGACCCAGTACTTC.

This sequence joins TRBV12-5 and TRBJ1-2; D not resolved. Per the germline V gene, CDR1 is LGHNT and CDR2 is FRNRAP. There are 13 residues in the CDR3. Trimming shortened V by 1 base and J by 5 bases, and 8 bases separated the two germline ends. The CDR3, as DNA: TGTGCTAGTGGTTTGGCTGGACGTTATGGCTACACCTTC. Translation: CASGLAGRYGYTF.

The V and J genes are TRBV6-5 and TRBJ1-2; 7 bases fit TRBD1. CDR1 is MNHEY, CDR2 SVGAGI, per germline. The V segment lost 7 bases and the J segment 7 bases; nucleotides outside the gene matches: 12. The CDR3 extends over 14 amino acids. The CDR3 reads CASTRGEGAGGYTF. Written as DNA, the CDR3 is TGTGCCAGCACCCGGGGGGAGGGGGCTGGTGGCTACACCTTC.

The CDR3 here is CAISEPYRDPGRGYTF. CDR3 DNA sequence: TGTGCCATCAGTGAGCCCTACCGGGACCCAGGACGGGGCTACACCTTC. The chain combines TRBV10-3 with TRBJ1-2; weak D call: TRBD1 (5 bases). This CDR3 region has 16 residues. Germline assignment: CDR1 ENHRY and CDR2 SYGVKD. V was clipped by 2 bases and J by 8 bases, with 21 bases between them.

In this sample, this clone turned up a few times. The conserved phenylalanine or tryptophan is not found at the CDR3 terminus, so this likely reflects a read error. CDR3 in amino acids: CASSLSPSSPLHL. CDR3 DNA sequence: TGTGCCAGCAGTTTATCCCCCAGTTCACCCCTCCACCTT. V and J are TRBV27 and TRBJ1-6, with D unresolved. This CDR3 region has 13 residues. V lost 0 bases to trimming and J lost 9 bases, with 6 bases between them. CDR1 and CDR2 (germline): MNHEY, SMNVEV (reference sequence).

The CDR3 spells CASSLGSTDTQYF. The CDR3 bases are TGCGCCAGCAGCTTGGGTAGCACAGATACGCAGTATTTT. The chain combines TRBV5-1 with TRBJ2-3; D not resolved. With 0 bases removed from V and 0 bases from J, the gap between germline ends came to 2 bases. Germline CDR1 reads SGHRS; CDR2 reads YFSETQ. The CDR3 has 13 residues.

The rearrangement links TRBV18 to TRBJ2-7; perhaps D is TRBD1 or TRBD2 (5 bases each). V was shortened by 0 bases and J by 4 bases, with 13 bases between the two germline ends. This CDR3 is 15 amino acids long. Germline V gene lookup returns CDR1 KGHSH and CDR2 LQKENI. The CDR3 DNA follows: TGTGCCAGCTCACCACCTGGGACGGATATTTACGAGCAGTACTTC. Its translation: CASSPPGTDIYEQYF.